Below, one T cell receptor (beta chain) is given with its context. Its antigen is undetermined. At one of its ends the junction is not consistent with the germline gene, which may arise from a read error. The CDR3 covers 15 residues. In germline, CDR1 is MGHRA, CDR2 YSYEKL. The record originates from a study of cytomegalovirus exposure and HLA in healthy donors. Study-wide results and limits: TCR beta chains numbering about 160 were designated cytomegalovirus-associated.

Clones were read by immunoSEQ multiplex PCR, and TCRdb kept only the in-frame ones, dropping some. The sample yields 170,000 or so clones, about 80% seen once. The V gene is TRBV4-1, the J gene TRBJ1-4, with TRBD1 matching over 11 bases. Material: PBMCs. The receptor comes from a woman younger than 35 in good health and CMV-seropositive. The CDR3 DNA is TGCGCCAGCAGCCAAGATCGTTTGGACAGGGGGCACCCAAAATTT. Translating gives CASSQDRLDRGHPKF.